This paragraph covers one T cell receptor beta chain sequence. Primed by a sample-barcoded 5' primer and a J-beta primer mix, a second PCR proceeded for about 6 to 11 cycles. TCRdb processed the 5' RACE reads anew with MiXCR; each CDR3 protein has one entry. The sample shows some 1,800,000 distinct CDR3 sequences, about two fifths of them seen only once. V lost 0 bases and J lost 1; bases outside the gene matches: 6. The germline V gene has CDR1 DFQATT and CDR2 SNEGSKA (reference sequence). The CDR3 has 16 amino acids. The sample belongs to a study of blood T cells in healthy people across ages. The receptor's source is a human donor in good health. The sample was blood. The V gene is TRBV20-1, the J gene TRBJ1-2; TRBD1 matches at 9 bases. The CDR3 loop is CSARERRTGVNYGYTF. The CDR3 nucleotides are TGCAGTGCTAGAGAGAGGAGGACAGGGGTTAACTATGGCTACACCTTC.